Described below is a single TCR beta chain sequence and its context. What it recognizes is unknown. Repertoires were generated with immunoSEQ multiplex PCR, while TCRdb's copy carries only in-frame clones and drops some. The data show under 200,000 clones, about four fifths seen once. The data derive from a study of cytotoxic CD8 clonotypes in ibrutinib-treated CLL. Study-wide results and limits: Clonality was elevated at ibrutinib response and had returned toward baseline at progression.

The CDR3 runs to 14 residues. CDR1 GTSNPN and CDR2 SVGIG come from the germline V gene (reference sequence). Trimming took off 3 bases at V and 4 bases at J, with 15 bases between the two ends. The chain couples TRBV30 to TRBJ1-1; TRBD1 might be the D (5 bases). The source material was PBMCs, sampled after 24 months of ibrutinib treatment. The TCR was taken from a human donor with chronic lymphocytic leukemia. CDR3 nucleotide sequence: TGTGCCTGGAGATCCAGGGTAATCGGCACTGAAGCTTTCTTT. Translation gives CAWRSRVIGTEAFF.